This T cell receptor (beta chain) was found in a study of T cell clonotyping in hematopoietic cell transplantation. Using immunoSEQ multiplex PCR, the repertoire was profiled, and TCRdb retains in-frame clones only, with some absent. Of roughly 10,000 clones in the sample, around four fifths were seen once. Study results and caveats: Broader posttransplant TCR repertoire diversity was predicted by graft donor and pretransplant recipient Inverse Simpson Index values. No sorting was done, leaving CD4 and CD8 contributions mixed. After transplant, recipient diversity fell while pathologically expanded clonotypes grew through day 180.

This clone was detected a few times. Its antigen remains unidentified. The input for sequencing was PBMCs, taken 30 days after allogeneic stem cell transplant. The receptor comes from a female patient in her 40s who had an allogeneic stem cell transplant from a related donor, so T cells may come from the graft donor. Some clones in this sample may be carry-over from other donors' samples.

For the CDR3, the DNA is TGCGCCAGCAGCTTGGGGTCGGGGTACGAGCAGTACTTC. Its protein product is CASSLGSGYEQYF. The J gene is TRBJ2-7, the V gene TRBV5-1; TRBD2 might be the D (5 bases). CDR1 SGHRS and CDR2 YFSETQ come from the germline V gene. V was trimmed by 0 bases and J by 4 bases, leaving 8 bases between them. The CDR3 is made up of 13 amino acids. The variable domain in full, completed from reference TRBV5-1 and TRBJ2-7, reads KAGVTQTPRYLIKTRGQQVTLSCSPISGHRSVSWYQQTPGQGLQFLFEYFSETQRNKGNFPGRFSGRQFSNSRSEMNVSTLELGDSALYLCASSLGSGYEQYFGPGTRLTVT.